The clone carrying this T cell receptor (beta chain) has only one observation. These data belong to a study of tumor-infiltrating lymphocytes in oesophageal squamous cell carcinoma. The CDR3 covers 15 residues. CDR1 is SGHVS, CDR2 FQNEAQ, per germline. MiXCR, run by TCRdb on the PCR reads, gives a single entry per CDR3 protein. The table includes 13,000 or so distinct CDR3 sequences, approximately 45% detected once. The sequenced sample was normal esophageal tissue next to the tumor. The clonotype originates from a male donor with esophageal squamous cell carcinoma. This chain uses TRBV7-8 with TRBJ2-7, with 11 bases matching TRBD1. The J call may be mistaken, given a closer DNA end match to TRBJ2-5. The CDR3 loop is CASSLGTGGLETQYF. CDR3 coding DNA: TGTGCCAGCAGCTTAGGGACAGGGGGCTTGGAGACCCAGTACTTC.